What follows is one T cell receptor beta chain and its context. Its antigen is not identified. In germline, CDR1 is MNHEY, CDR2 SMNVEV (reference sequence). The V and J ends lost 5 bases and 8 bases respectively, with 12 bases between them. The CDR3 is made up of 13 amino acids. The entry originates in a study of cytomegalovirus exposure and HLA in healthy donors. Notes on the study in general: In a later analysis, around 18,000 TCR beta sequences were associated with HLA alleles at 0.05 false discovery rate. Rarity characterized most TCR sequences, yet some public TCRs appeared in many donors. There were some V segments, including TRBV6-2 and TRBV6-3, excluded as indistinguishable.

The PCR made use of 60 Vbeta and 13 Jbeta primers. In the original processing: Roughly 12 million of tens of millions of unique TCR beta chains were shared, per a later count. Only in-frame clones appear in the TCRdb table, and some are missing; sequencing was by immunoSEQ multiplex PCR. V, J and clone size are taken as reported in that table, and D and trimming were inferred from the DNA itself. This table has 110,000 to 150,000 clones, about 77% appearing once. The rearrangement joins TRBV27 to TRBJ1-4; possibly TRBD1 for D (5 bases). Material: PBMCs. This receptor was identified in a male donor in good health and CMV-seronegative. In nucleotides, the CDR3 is TGTGCCAGCAGTCGAGCGGGGGGAGAAAAACTGTTTTTT. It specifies CASSRAGGEKLFF.